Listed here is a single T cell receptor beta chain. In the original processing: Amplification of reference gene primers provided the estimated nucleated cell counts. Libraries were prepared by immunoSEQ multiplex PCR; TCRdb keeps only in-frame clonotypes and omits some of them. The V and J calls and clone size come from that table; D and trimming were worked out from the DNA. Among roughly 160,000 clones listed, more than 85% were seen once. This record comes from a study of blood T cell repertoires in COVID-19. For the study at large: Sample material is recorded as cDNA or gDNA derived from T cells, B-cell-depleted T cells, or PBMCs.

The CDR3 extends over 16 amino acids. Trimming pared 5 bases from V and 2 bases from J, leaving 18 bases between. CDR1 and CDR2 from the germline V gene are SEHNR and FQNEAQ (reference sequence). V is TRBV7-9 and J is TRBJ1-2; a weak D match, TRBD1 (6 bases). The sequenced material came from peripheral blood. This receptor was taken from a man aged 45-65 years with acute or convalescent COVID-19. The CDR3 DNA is TGTGCCAGCAGCCTGGGAGGGGGGTCCGGCAACTATGGCTACACCTTC. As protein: CASSLGGGSGNYGYTF.